A selection of T cell receptor beta chains follows, all from one sample in a study of tissue T cells after allogeneic stem cell transplantation. TCRdb's table, derived via immunoSEQ multiplex PCR, lists solely in-frame clones and lacks some. The sample has 9,700 or so clones; approximately 65% are singletons. Sequences were derived from tissue from the stomach, sampled at autopsy. Every receptor here comes from a male donor aged 60 or over with lung cancer. CDR3s include the opening cysteine and the closing phenylalanine or tryptophan. A D gene is named only where the DNA matches it firmly. Size values are once, few and many counts, or a class for expanded clones, and some rows have none.

TRBV6-6	TRBJ1-5	-	-	CASSHRGRANQPQHF	TGTGCCAGCAGTCACCGGGGGCGCGCCAATCAGCCCCAGCATTTT
TRBV15	TRBJ2-7	few	TRBD1	CATSTGQDFYEQYF	TGTGCCACCAGCACGGGACAGGACTTCTACGAGCAGTACTTC
TRBV3-1/TRBV3-2	TRBJ2-7	-	-	CASSSGTSFYEQYF	TGTGCCAGCAGCTCCGGGACTTCTTTCTACGAGCAGTACTTC
TRBV13	TRBJ1-6	-	TRBD1	CASSQGAGLRNSPLHF	TGTGCCAGCAGCCAGGGGGCAGGGCTCCGAAATTCACCCCTCCACTTT
TRBV6-6	TRBJ1-2	-	-	CASSPGGRGGYTF	TGTGCCAGCAGCCCCGGAGGGCGGGGTGGCTACACCTTC
TRBV7-2	TRBJ2-3	-	-	CASSSSWSETQYF	TGTGCCAGCAGCTCGTCCTGGAGTGAGACGCAGTATTTT
TRBV12-3/TRBV12-4	TRBJ2-4	-	-	CASSWGVGDIQYF	TGTGCCAGCTCCTGGGGGGTAGGCGACATTCAGTACTTC
TRBV10-2	TRBJ1-2	few	-	CASAKDSYGYTF	TGCGCCAGCGCAAAGGACAGTTATGGCTACACCTTC
TRBV2	TRBJ2-5	-	TRBD2	CASRGLAGGQETQYF	TGTGCCAGCAGGGGACTAGCGGGGGGACAAGAGACCCAGTACTTC
TRBV4-2	TRBJ2-5	-	TRBD1	CASSQGGQGTETQYF	TGTGCCAGCAGCCAAGGGGGACAGGGTACGGAGACCCAGTACTTC
TRBV5-1	TRBJ2-7	-	TRBD1	CASSLDTGGRYEQYF	TGCGCCAGCAGCTTGGATACAGGGGGTCGGTACGAGCAGTACTTC
TRBV5-4	TRBJ1-5	-	-	CASSFQGDSNQPQHF	TGTGCCAGCAGCTTTCAAGGGGATAGCAATCAGCCCCAGCATTTT
TRBV12-3/TRBV12-4	TRBJ1-5	-	-	CASSLSGNQPQHF	TGTGCCAGCAGTTTAAGTGGGAATCAGCCCCAGCATTTT
TRBV7-7	TRBJ1-6	medium-sized	-	CASSPKHLTAQGGVYNSPLHF	TGTGCCAGCAGCCCTAAACATTTGACAGCCCAAGGAGGGGTATATAATTCACCCCTCCACTTT
TRBV11-2	TRBJ2-7	large	-	CASSPEFTGEGEQYF	TGTGCCAGCAGCCCCGAATTCACAGGGGAGGGCGAGCAGTACTTC
TRBV11-2	TRBJ1-1	-	-	CASSDTGTTNTEAFF	TGTGCCAGCAGCGATACCGGGACAACGAACACTGAAGCTTTCTTT
TRBV2	TRBJ2-1	-	TRBD1	CASSDRAPYNEQFF	TGTGCCAGCAGCGACAGGGCACCCTACAATGAGCAGTTCTTC
TRBV29-1	TRBJ2-1	few	-	CSVPRGMSYNEQFF	TGCAGCGTGCCGAGGGGGATGTCCTACAATGAGCAGTTCTTC
TRBV20-1	TRBJ2-1	-	-	CSASGSREQFF	TGCAGTGCTAGTGGCTCCCGTGAGCAGTTCTTC
TRBV24-1	TRBJ2-2	-	-	CATSGGAGTGELFF	TGTGCCACCAGTGGGGGGGCCGGCACCGGGGAGCTGTTTTTT
TRBV7-3	TRBJ2-5	-	TRBD2	CASSPISGLAGDGRETQYF	TGTGCCAGCAGCCCCATTTCTGGTTTAGCGGGAGACGGTCGAGAGACCCAGTACTTC
TRBV5-6	TRBJ2-5	-	-	CASSLRSGVRETQYF	TGTGCCAGCAGCCTGAGGAGTGGGGTACGAGAGACCCAGTACTTC
TRBV6-2/TRBV6-3	TRBJ2-3	-	-	CASSYQDPNTDTQYF	TGTGCCAGCAGTTACCAGGACCCTAACACAGATACGCAGTATTTT
TRBV5-1	TRBJ1-6	-	TRBD1	CASSPTSGGGSPLHF	TGCGCCAGCAGCCCCACCTCAGGGGGCGGGTCACCCCTCCACTTT
TRBV3-1/TRBV3-2	TRBJ2-2	-	-	CASSQDRVAGELFF	TGTGCCAGCAGCCAAGACAGGGTGGCCGGGGAGCTGTTTTTT
TRBV6-5	TRBJ1-2	-	TRBD1	CASSYYRGDYGYTF	TGTGCCAGCAGTTACTACAGGGGGGACTATGGCTACACCTTC
TRBV3-1/TRBV3-2	TRBJ1-4	-	-	CASSPLGGQREKLFF	TGTGCCAGCAGTCCACTCGGGGGACAACGGGAAAAACTGTTTTTT
TRBV5-6	TRBJ1-6	-	TRBD1	CASSFRDRPYSPLHF	TGTGCCAGCAGCTTTCGGGACAGACCCTATTCACCCCTCCACTTT
TRBV25-1	TRBJ2-7	-	-	CASSNYYEQYF	TGTGCCAGCAGTAACTATTACGAGCAGTACTTC
TRBV27	TRBJ1-4	-	-	CASSFLSQGFEKLFF	TGTGCCAGCAGCTTCTTAAGCCAGGGTTTCGAAAAACTGTTTTTT
TRBV20-1	TRBJ2-1	-	TRBD2	CSASMGSGVLVEQFF	TGCAGTGCTAGTATGGGTAGCGGGGTCCTGGTTGAGCAGTTCTTC
TRBV29-1	TRBJ2-2	-	-	CSVEEGAGELFF	TGCAGCGTTGAAGAGGGGGCCGGGGAGCTGTTTTTT
TRBV6-5	TRBJ2-7	-	TRBD1	CASRGTGPISQYF	TGTGCCAGCAGGGGGACAGGTCCCATCTCGCAGTACTTC
TRBV9	TRBJ1-6	few	TRBD1	CASSTGQGNNSPLHF	TGTGCCAGCAGCACGGGACAGGGAAACAATTCACCCCTCCACTTT
TRBV15	TRBJ2-7	-	-	CATSREVNYEQYF	TGTGCCACCAGCAGAGAGGTGAACTACGAGCAGTACTTC
TRBV15	TRBJ1-1	-	-	CATSRTMDTEAFF	TGTGCCACCAGCAGAACCATGGACACTGAAGCTTTCTTT
TRBV6-2/TRBV6-3	TRBJ1-2	-	-	CASSLVPNYGYTF	TGTGCCAGCAGTTTGGTTCCTAACTATGGCTACACCTTC
TRBV19	TRBJ1-5	few	-	CASSQGATPNQPQHF	TGTGCCAGTAGTCAGGGTGCCACCCCCAATCAGCCCCAGCATTTT
TRBV6-5	TRBJ2-5	-	TRBD1	CASSPMTGMETQYF	TGTGCCAGCAGTCCGATGACAGGGATGGAGACCCAGTACTTC
TRBV11-2	TRBJ1-1	-	-	CASRRTPDNEAFF	TGTGCCAGCAGAAGGACACCGGACAATGAAGCTTTCTTT
TRBV27	TRBJ2-3	-	-	CASRGPIIDTQYF	TGTGCCAGCCGGGGACCGATTATAGATACGCAGTATTTT
TRBV18	TRBJ1-3	few	-	CASSPQGGAGNTIYF	TGTGCCAGCTCACCCCAAGGGGGTGCCGGAAACACCATATATTTT
TRBV7-2	TRBJ1-1	-	-	CASSFLETEAFF	TGTGCCAGCAGCTTCCTTGAGACTGAAGCTTTCTTT
TRBV9	TRBJ2-7	-	-	CASSVEGNAYEQYF	TGTGCCAGCAGCGTAGAGGGCAACGCCTACGAGCAGTACTTC
TRBV19	TRBJ1-2	-	-	CASSRGADTYGYTF	TGTGCCAGTAGTAGGGGGGCTGATACCTATGGCTACACCTTC
TRBV7-6	TRBJ2-3	medium-sized	-	CASSLDDSGTDTQYF	TGTGCCAGCAGCTTAGACGACAGCGGCACAGATACGCAGTATTTT